This T cell receptor (beta chain) was sequenced in a study of blood T cell repertoires in COVID-19. Some clones are missing from TCRdb's copy, which holds only in-frame ones; the method was immunoSEQ multiplex PCR. The sample lists about 160,000 clones, approximately 95% occurring once. This sequence was found in a woman aged 55-70 years with COVID-19, enrolled during active disease. Sequenced input: peripheral blood.

For the CDR3, the DNA is TGTGCCAGCAGGGAATCGGGGGGGAGGGCCACTGAAGCTTTCTTT. Residues: CASRESGGRATEAFF. The chain carries TRBV27 and TRBJ1-1; possible D gene TRBD1, 5 bases. Looked up from germline, CDR1 is MNHEY and CDR2 is SMNVEV (reference sequence). Trimming cost V 6 bases and J 4 bases, with 18 bases left between them. The CDR3 loop spans 15 amino acids.